The TCR beta chain under discussion was sequenced for a study of T cells in Graves' hyperthyroidism and ophthalmopathy. The study's findings and limits: Classification by a 13 V-J model distinguished ophthalmopathy from stable hyperthyroidism.

For ophthalmopathy patients, the Clinical Activity Score was at least 3 and the NOSPECS grade at least 4; duration was under 3 months. PBMCs were collected from an approximately 9.4 ml volume of fresh peripheral blood. The V gene end was trimmed by 2 bases and the J gene end by 13 bases; junction bases not matched to a gene: 11. CDR1 MNHEY and CDR2 SVGEGT come from the germline V gene. The CDR3 has 14 amino acids. This clonotype was counted ten times or more. Its antigen is not identified. The TCR beta CDR3 regions underwent amplification using RNA transcripts as the source. First-round RT-PCR with HTBI primers amplified the TCR CDR3 region. TCRdb redid the calling of the multiplex PCR reads with MiXCR, one entry per CDR3 protein. The sample records hundreds of thousands of distinct CDR3 sequences, approximately 25% being singletons.

The sample taken for sequencing was blood. The chain links TRBV6-2 or TRBV6-3 to TRBJ2-7; 10 nucleotides align to TRBD2. The source is a woman aged 30 to 39 with Graves' ophthalmopathy. In DNA, the CDR3 is TGTGCCAGCAGTTACGATCGGAGCGGGAGGGCCTTATACTTC. Encoded protein: CASSYDRSGRALYF.